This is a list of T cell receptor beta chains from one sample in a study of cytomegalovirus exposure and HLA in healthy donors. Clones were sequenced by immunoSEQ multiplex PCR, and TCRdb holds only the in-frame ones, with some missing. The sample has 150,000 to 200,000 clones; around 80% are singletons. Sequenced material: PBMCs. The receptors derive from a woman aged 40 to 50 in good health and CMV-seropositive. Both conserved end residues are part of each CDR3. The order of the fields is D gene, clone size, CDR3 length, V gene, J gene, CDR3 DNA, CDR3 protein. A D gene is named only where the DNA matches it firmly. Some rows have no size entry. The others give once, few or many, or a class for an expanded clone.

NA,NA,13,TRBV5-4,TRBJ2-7,TGTGCCAGCAGCACCCCGACTAGCTACGAGCAGTACTTC,CASSTPTSYEQYF
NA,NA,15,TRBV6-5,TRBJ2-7,TGTGCCAGCAGAAGAACCGGGGACTCGAACTACGAGCAGTACTTC,CASRRTGDSNYEQYF
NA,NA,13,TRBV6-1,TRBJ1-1,TGTGCCAGCAGCGTAGAGCCGAACACTGAAGCTTTCTTT,CASSVEPNTEAFF
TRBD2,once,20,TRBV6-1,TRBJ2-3,TGTGCCAGCAGTGAAGCGCGAGGCGGGGAGGGCCAGGAAAGCACAGATACGCAGTATTTT,CASSEARGGEGQESTDTQYF
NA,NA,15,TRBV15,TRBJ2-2,TGTGCCACCAGAAGGGCAGGGGCTAACACCGGGGAGCTGTTTTTT,CATRRAGANTGELFF
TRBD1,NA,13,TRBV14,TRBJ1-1,TGTGCCAGCAGTTCAGGGGGGAACACTGAAGCTTTCTTT,CASSSGGNTEAFF
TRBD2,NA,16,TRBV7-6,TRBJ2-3,TGTGCCAGCAGCTACGAAGCGGGGAGTGGAACAGATACGCAGTATTTT,CASSYEAGSGTDTQYF
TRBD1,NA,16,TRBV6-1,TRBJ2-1,TGTGCCAGCAGTGAAGGGGACAGGGGTTCCTACAATGAGCAGTTCTTC,CASSEGDRGSYNEQFF
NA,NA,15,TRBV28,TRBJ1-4,TGTGCCAGCAGCCCGGGGGGGGCAACTAATGAAAAACTGTTTTTT,CASSPGGATNEKLFF
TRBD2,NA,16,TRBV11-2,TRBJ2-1,TGTGCCAGCAGCTTAGCTGCGACTAGCTTGGAGCGGTGGCAGTTCTTC,CASSLAATSLERWQFF
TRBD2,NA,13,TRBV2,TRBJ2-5,TGTGCCAGCGGGCAGGGAGGGGATGTGACCCAGTACTTC,CASGQGGDVTQYF
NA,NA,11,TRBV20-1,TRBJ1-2,TGCAGTGCAACAACAAACTATGGCTACACCTTC,CSATTNYGYTF
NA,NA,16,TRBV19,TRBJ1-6,TGTGCCAGTAGTATTGGAGGCCCCGGGAGCGATTCACCCCTCCACTTT,CASSIGGPGSDSPLHF
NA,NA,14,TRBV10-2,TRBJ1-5,TGCGCCAGCAGTTCTTACGGTGAAGATCAGCCCCAGCATTTT,CASSSYGEDQPQHF
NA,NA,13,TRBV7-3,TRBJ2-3,TGTGCCAGCAGCTCGATACGGACAGATACGCAGTATTTT,CASSSIRTDTQYF
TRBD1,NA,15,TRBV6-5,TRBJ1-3,TGTGGGAGTCGCCGGAGGACAGGGGCTGGAAACACCATATATTTT,CGSRRRTGAGNTIYF
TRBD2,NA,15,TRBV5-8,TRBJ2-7,TGTGCCAGCAGCTTAGAGGGACTAGCGGCCTACGAGCAGTACTTC,CASSLEGLAAYEQYF
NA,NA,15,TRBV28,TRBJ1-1,TGTGCCAGCAGTTCTCGGAGGGATCCGAAGACTGAAGCTTTCTTT,CASSSRRDPKTEAFF
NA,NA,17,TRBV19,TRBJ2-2,TGTGCCAGTAGTATTGGGGCTAGCGCTTCGAACACCGGGGAGCTGTTTTTT,CASSIGASASNTGELFF
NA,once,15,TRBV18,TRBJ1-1,TGTGCCAGCTCACCACAGGGGAATGCGAACACTGAAGCTTTCTTT,CASSPQGNANTEAFF
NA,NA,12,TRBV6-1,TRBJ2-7,TGTGCCGGGGGGGGGCAGGCTCTCGAGCAGTACTTC,CAGGGQALEQYF
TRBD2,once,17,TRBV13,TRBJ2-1,TGTGCCAGCAGCTTTGGGAGACTAGCGGGAGGTCGGGGTGAGCAGTTCTTC,CASSFGRLAGGRGEQFF
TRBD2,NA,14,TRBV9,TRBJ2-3,TGTGCCAGCCAGCTCGGCGGGAGCGGAAATACGCAGTATTTT,CASQLGGSGNTQYF
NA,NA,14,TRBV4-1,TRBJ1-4,TGCGCCAGCAGCACAACAGGGATTAATGAAAAACTGTTTTTT,CASSTTGINEKLFF
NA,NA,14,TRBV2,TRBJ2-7,TGTGCCAGCAGTGAAGCGCGGGTGAGTGAGGAGCAGTACTTC,CASSEARVSEEQYF
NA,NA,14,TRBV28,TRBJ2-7,TGTGCCAGCAGAGAGCGACGGGAATCATACGAGCAGTACTTC,CASRERRESYEQYF
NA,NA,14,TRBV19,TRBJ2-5,TGTGCCACCTCGACAGGCTACCGGGGAGAGACCCAGTACTTC,CATSTGYRGETQYF
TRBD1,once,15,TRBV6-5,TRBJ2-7,TGTGCCAGCAGTTACTCCCAGGGGGCTTCCTACGAGCAGTACTTC,CASSYSQGASYEQYF
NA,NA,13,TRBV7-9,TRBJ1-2,TGTGCCAGCAGCTTAGTAGGAGGGCTTGGCTACACCTTC,CASSLVGGLGYTF
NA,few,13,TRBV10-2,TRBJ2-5,TGCGCCAGCAGCGAAGTTCGGACTTTTGAGCAGTACTTC,CASSEVRTFEQYF
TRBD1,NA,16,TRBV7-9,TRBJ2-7,TGTGCCAGCAGCCCTATGACAGGGCGAAGACCCTACGAGCAGTACTTC,CASSPMTGRRPYEQYF
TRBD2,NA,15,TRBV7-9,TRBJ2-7,TGTGCCAGCAGCGACGGGAGGACGGTGGGATGGGAGCAGTACTTC,CASSDGRTVGWEQYF
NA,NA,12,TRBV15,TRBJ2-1,TGTGCCACCAGCAGGTCCCAAAATGAGCAGTTCTTC,CATSRSQNEQFF
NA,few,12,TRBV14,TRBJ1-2,TGTGCCAGCAGCCATCTCAGGGGCGGCTACACCTTC,CASSHLRGGYTF
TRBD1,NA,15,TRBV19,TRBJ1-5,TGTGCCAGTAGTTACGGACAGGGTAGCAATCAGCCCCAGCATTTT,CASSYGQGSNQPQHF
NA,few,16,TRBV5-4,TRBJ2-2,TGTGCCAGCAGCTTACCCCACGGAGACAACACCGGGGAGCTGTTTTTT,CASSLPHGDNTGELFF
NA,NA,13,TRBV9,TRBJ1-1,TGTGCCAGCAGCGTCTCTGGGGGAGGTGAAGCTTTCTTT,CASSVSGGGEAFF
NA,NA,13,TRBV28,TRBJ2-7,TGTGCCAGCAGAGATTCTAGCGCTTACGAGCAGTACTTC,CASRDSSAYEQYF
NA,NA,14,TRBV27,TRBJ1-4,TGTGCCAGCAGTCCTCGGGGAGGGGGTGAAAAACTGTTTTTT,CASSPRGGGEKLFF
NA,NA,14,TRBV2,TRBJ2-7,TGTGCCAGCCGGGCGGGGGCTTTTCGAGACGAGCAGTACTTC,CASRAGAFRDEQYF
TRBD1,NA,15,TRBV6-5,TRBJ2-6,TGTGCCAGCAGTAAACAGGGGGCTGGGGCCAACGTCCTGACTTTC,CASSKQGAGANVLTF
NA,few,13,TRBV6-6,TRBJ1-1,TGTGCCAGCAGTTATTTCGCGGAGACTGAAGCTTTCTTT,CASSYFAETEAFF
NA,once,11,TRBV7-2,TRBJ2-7,TGTGCCAGCAGCCGGGCCTACGAGCAGTACTTC,CASSRAYEQYF
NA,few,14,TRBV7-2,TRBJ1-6,TGTGCCAGCAGCCAGGGGCAGGACAATTCACCCCTCCACTTT,CASSQGQDNSPLHF
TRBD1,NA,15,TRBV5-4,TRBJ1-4,TGTGCCAGCAGCTACGACAGGGGGAAGACGGGGGAACTGTTTTTT,CASSYDRGKTGELFF
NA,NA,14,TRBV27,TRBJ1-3,TGTGCCAGTAAAACACAGGACTCTGGAAACACCATATATTTT,CASKTQDSGNTIYF
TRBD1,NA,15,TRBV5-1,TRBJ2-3,TGCGCCAGCAGCCCCGGGACAGGGGGCGCAGATACGCAGTATTTT,CASSPGTGGADTQYF
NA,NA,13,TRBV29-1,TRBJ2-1,TGCAGCGCTGGGGGGGGGCGATTTGGGGAGCAGTTCTTC,CSAGGGRFGEQFF
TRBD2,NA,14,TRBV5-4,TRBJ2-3,TGTGCCAGCAGTTTAGCGGGAGGAACAGATACGCAGTATTTT,CASSLAGGTDTQYF
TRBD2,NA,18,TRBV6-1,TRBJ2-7,TGTGCCAGCAGTGAGACTAGCGGGAGGGTCATTTCTACCTACGAGCAGTACTTC,CASSETSGRVISTYEQYF
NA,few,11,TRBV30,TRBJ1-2,TGTGCCTGGAGTGTGGGGGCTGGCTACACCTTC,CAWSVGAGYTF
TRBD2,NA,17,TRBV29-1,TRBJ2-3,TGCAGCGTTGAGGTTGGGGTAGCGGGAGTGAGCACAGATACGCAGTATTTT,CSVEVGVAGVSTDTQYF
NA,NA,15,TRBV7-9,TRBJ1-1,TGTTCCAGCAGCTCCCGATTTCCGGGGAACACTGAAGCTTTCTTT,CSSSSRFPGNTEAFF
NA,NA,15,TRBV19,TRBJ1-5,TGTGCCAGTAGTATAGATCGGGGAAGCAATCAGCCCCAGCATTTT,CASSIDRGSNQPQHF